The source of this T cell receptor beta chain is a study of blood T cell repertoires in COVID-19. Study context: Material from acute and convalescent COVID-19 was sourced from the United States, Italy and Spain. The analysed material was cDNA or gDNA that came from T cells, B-cell-depleted T cells, or PBMCs.

CDR1 is MNHNY and CDR2 is SVGAGI in the germline V gene (reference sequence). The ends were cut back, 4 bases at V and 4 bases at J, with 14 bases in the middle. There are 15 residues in the CDR3. How the authors handled the data: Estimates of nucleated cell counts were drawn from the amplification of reference gene primers. Measured with immunoSEQ multiplex PCR; TCRdb has only the in-frame clones, and not every one. Clone size and V and J calls were adopted from that table, with D and trimming inferred from the DNA. The sample holds some 200,000 clones, roughly 84% seen once. The sample consisted of peripheral blood. The sequence was obtained from a woman in her thirties or forties who had recovered from COVID-19. V usage is TRBV6-6 and J usage is TRBJ1-3; D is perhaps TRBD1 (5 bases). The CDR3: CASSSTPGVGNTIYF. The DNA of the CDR3 is TGTGCCAGCAGTTCGACCCCGGGGGTAGGAAACACCATATATTTT.